The clone carrying this T cell receptor (beta chain) was observed a handful of times. Its antigen remains unknown. The CDR3 length is 15 residues. V gave up 0 bases and J gave up 10 bases, with 16 bases separating them. Germline values: CDR1 LNHDA, CDR2 SQIVND (reference sequence). With 60 Vbeta and 13 Jbeta primers, the PCR was carried out. Clones were read by immunoSEQ multiplex PCR, and TCRdb kept only the in-frame ones, dropping some. The sample has 210,000 or so clones, 78% seen once. This entry comes from a study of cytomegalovirus exposure and HLA in healthy donors. Overall study results and limits: Later analysis suggested most CMV-associated TCR beta chains were HLA-restricted. Most of the TCR beta V segments (in an earlier analysis) were productive either about 87% or about 30% of the time. The study carried out a later analysis of TCR beta sequences. It associated 16,951 of them with specific HLA alleles at a false discovery rate of 0.05.

The origin of this receptor is a boy aged 5 to 17 in good health and CMV-seronegative. The chain uses TRBV19 and TRBJ1-5; D gene ambiguous. The sequenced sample was PBMCs. The CDR3 sequence is CASSIDRGAVKPQHF. CDR3 in DNA: TGTGCCAGTAGTATAGATCGAGGAGCTGTTAAACCCCAGCATTTT.